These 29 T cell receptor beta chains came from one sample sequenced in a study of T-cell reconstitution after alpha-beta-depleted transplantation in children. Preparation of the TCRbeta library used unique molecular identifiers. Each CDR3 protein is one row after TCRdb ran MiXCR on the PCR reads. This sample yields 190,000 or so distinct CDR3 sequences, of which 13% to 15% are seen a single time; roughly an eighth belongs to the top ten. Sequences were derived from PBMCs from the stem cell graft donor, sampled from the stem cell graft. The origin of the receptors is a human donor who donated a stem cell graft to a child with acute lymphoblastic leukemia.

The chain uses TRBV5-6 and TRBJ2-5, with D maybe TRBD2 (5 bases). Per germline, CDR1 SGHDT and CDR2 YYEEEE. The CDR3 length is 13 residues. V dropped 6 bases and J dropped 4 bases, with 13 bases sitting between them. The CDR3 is CASTRLSGETQYF. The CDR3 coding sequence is TGTGCCAGCACTCGTCTAAGCGGAGAGACCCAGTACTTC.

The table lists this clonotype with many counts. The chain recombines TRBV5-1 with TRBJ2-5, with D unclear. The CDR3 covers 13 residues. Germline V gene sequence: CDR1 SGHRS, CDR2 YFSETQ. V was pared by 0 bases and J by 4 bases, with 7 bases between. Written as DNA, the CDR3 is TGCGCCAGCAGCTTGGGGCTGATAGAGACCCAGTACTTC. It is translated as CASSLGLIETQYF.

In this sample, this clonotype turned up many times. CDR3 DNA: TGTGCCAGCAGCAGGGATCTTGTGGGAGTAGTGTACAATGAGCAGTTCTTC. Amino acid sequence: CASSRDLVGVVYNEQFF. The chain uses TRBV21-1 and TRBJ2-1; the listed D gene, TRBD2, was not tested against the DNA. TRBV21-1 is a recognized pseudogene. The CDR3 contains 17 residues.

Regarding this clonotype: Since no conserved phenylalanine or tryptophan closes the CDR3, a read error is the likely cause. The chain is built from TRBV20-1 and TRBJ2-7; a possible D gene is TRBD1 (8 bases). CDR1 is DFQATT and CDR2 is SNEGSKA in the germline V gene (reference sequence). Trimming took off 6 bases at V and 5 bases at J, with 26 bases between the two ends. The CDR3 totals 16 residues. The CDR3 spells CSASRGRGGKVDEQYL. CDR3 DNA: TGCAGTGCGAGCAGGGGGCGCGGGGGTAAGGTGGACGAGCAGTACTTA.

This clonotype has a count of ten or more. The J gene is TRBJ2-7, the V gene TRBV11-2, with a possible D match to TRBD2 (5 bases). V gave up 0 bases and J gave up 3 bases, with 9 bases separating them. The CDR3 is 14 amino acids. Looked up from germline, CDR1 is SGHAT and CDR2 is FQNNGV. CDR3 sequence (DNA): TGTGCCAGCAGCTTAGAGCCTAGCAGCTACGAGCAGTACTTC. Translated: CASSLEPSSYEQYF. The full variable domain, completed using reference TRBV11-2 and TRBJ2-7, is EAGVAQSPRYKIIEKRQSVAFWCNPISGHATLYWYQQILGQGPKLLIQFQNNGVVDDSQLPKDRFSAERLKGVDSTLKIQPAKLEDSAVYLCASSLEPSSYEQYFGPGTRLTVT.

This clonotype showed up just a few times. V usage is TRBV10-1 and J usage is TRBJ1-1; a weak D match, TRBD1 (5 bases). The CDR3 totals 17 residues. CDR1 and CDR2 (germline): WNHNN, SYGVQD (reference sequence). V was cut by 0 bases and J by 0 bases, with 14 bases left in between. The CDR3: CASSESKKGSMNTEAFF. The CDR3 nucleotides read TGCGCCAGCAGTGAGTCGAAAAAGGGGTCCATGAACACTGAAGCTTTCTTT.

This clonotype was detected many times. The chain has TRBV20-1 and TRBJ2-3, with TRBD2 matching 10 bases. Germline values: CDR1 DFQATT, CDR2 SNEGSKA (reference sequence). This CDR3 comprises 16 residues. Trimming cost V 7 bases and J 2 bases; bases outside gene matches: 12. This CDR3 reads CSVLGPSGRITDTQYF. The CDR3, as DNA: TGCAGTGTGCTAGGACCTAGCGGGAGAATCACAGATACGCAGTATTTT.

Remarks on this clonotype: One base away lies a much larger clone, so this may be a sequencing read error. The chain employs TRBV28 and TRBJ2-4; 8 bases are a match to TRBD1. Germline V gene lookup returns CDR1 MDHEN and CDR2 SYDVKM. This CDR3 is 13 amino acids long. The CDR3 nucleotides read TGTACCAGCAGTCCCGACAGGGGATACATTCAGTACTTC. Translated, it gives CTSSPDRGYIQYF. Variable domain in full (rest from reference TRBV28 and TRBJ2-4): DVKVTQSSRYLVKRTGEKVFLECVQDMDHENMFWYRQDPGLGLRLIYFSYDVKMKEKGDIPEGYSVSREKKERFSLILESASTNQTSMYLCTSSPDRGYIQYFGAGTRLSVL.

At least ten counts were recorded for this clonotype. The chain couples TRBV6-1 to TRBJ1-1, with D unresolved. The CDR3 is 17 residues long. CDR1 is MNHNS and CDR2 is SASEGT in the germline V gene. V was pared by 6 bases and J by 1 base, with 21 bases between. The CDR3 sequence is CASSPAPRPPGNTEAFF. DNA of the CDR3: TGTGCCAGCAGCCCTGCCCCGCGTCCCCCAGGGAACACTGAAGCTTTCTTT.

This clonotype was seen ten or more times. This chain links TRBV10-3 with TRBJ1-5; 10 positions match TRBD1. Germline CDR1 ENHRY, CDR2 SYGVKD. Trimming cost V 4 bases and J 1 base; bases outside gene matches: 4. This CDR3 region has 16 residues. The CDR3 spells CAISGGTGASNQPQHF. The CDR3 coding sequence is TGTGCCATCAGTGGCGGGACAGGGGCGAGCAATCAGCCCCAGCATTTT.

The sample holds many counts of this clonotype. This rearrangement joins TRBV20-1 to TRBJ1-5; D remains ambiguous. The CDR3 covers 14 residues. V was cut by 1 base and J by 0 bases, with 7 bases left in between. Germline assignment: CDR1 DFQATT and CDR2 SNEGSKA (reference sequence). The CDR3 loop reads CSARAGDSNQPQHF. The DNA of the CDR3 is TGCAGTGCTAGAGCCGGTGATAGCAATCAGCCCCAGCATTTT.

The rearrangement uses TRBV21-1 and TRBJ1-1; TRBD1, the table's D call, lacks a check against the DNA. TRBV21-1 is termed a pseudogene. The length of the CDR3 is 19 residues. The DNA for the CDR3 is TGTGCCAGCAGCAAAGCGAAAACTACAGGGATTTGGTGCATCCCTGAAGCTTTCTTT. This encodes CASSKAKTTGIWCIPEAFF.

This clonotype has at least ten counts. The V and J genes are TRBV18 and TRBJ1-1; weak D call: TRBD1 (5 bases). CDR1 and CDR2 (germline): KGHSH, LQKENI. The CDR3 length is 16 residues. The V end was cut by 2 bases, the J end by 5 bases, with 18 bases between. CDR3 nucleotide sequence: TGTGCCAGCTCACCAATATCCCCAGGGCAAGGGACTGAAGCTTTCTTT. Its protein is CASSPISPGQGTEAFF.

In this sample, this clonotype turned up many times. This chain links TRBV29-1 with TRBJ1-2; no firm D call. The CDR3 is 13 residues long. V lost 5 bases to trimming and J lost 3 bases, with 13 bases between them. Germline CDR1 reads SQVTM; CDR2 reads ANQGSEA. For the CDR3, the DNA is TGCAGCGTTTATAGGGAAGGAGACTATGGCTACACCTTC. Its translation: CSVYREGDYGYTF.

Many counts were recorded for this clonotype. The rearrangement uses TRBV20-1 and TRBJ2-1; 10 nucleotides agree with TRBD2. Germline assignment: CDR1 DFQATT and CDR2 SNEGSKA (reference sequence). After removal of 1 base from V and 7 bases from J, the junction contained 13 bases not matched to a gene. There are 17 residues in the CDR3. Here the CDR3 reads CSARGGVGSGRGNEQFF. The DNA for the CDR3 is TGCAGTGCTAGAGGGGGGGTAGGGAGCGGGAGGGGGAATGAGCAGTTCTTC.

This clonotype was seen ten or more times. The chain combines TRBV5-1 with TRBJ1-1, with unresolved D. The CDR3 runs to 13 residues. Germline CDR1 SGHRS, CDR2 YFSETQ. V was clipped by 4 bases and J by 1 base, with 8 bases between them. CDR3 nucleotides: TGCGCCAGCAGCATGCGGGAGAACACTGAAGCTTTCTTT. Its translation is CASSMRENTEAFF.

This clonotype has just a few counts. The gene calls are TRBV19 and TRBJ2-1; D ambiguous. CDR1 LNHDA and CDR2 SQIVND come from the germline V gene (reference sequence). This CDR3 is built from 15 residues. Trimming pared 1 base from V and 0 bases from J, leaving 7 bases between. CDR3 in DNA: TGTGCCAGTAGTATAGGTCCAAGCTCCTACAATGAGCAGTTCTTC. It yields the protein CASSIGPSSYNEQFF.

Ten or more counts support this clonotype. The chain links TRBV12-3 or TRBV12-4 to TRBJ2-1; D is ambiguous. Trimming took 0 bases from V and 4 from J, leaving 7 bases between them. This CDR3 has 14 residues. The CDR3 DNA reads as TGTGCCAGCAGTTTAGCGTCTGCTTACAATGAGCAGTTCTTC. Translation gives CASSLASAYNEQFF.

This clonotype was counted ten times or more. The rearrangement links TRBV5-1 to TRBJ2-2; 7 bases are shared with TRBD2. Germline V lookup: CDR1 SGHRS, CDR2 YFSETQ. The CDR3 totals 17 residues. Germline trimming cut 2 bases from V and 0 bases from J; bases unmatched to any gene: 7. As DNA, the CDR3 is TGCGCCAGCAGCTTTAATTTGGGACTAACGAACACCGGGGAGCTGTTTTTT. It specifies CASSFNLGLTNTGELFF.

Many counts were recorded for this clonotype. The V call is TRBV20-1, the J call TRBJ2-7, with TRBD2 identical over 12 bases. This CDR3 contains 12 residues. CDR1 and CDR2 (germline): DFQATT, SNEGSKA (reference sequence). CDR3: CSGTSGSYEQYF. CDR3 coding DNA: TGCAGCGGGACTAGCGGGTCATACGAGCAGTACTTC.

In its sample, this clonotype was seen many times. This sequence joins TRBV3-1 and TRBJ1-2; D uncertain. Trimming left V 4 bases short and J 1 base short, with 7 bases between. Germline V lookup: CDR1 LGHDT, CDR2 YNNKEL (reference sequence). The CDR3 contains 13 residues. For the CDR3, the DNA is TGTGCCAGCAGCCCAGGCTATAACTATGGCTACACCTTC. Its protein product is CASSPGYNYGYTF.

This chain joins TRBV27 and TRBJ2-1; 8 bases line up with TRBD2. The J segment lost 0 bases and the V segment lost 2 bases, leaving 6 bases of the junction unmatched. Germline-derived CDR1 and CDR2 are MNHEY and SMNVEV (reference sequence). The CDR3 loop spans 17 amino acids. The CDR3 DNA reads TGTGCCAGCAGTTTACGGGGGGGGCGGGACTCCTACAATGAGCAGTTCTTC. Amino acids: CASSLRGGRDSYNEQFF.

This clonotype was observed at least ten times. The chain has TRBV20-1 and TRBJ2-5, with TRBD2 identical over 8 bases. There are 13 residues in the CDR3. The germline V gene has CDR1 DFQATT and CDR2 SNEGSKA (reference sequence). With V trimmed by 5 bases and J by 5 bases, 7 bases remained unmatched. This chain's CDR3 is CSAPDSGTETQYF. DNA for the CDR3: TGCAGTGCTCCCGATAGCGGGACGGAGACCCAGTACTTC.

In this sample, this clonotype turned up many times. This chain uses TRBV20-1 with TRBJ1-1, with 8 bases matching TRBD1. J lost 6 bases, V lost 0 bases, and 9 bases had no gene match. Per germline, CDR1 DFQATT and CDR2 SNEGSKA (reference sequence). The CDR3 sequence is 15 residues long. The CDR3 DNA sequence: TGCAGTGCTAGAGACGTGACAGGGGATGATCCTGAAGCTTTCTTT. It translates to CSARDVTGDDPEAFF.

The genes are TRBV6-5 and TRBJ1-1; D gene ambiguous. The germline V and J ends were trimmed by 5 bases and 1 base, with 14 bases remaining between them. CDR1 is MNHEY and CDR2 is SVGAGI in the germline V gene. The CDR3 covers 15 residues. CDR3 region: CASSVLGEGNTEAFF. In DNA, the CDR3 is TGTGCCAGCAGTGTACTCGGGGAGGGGAACACTGAAGCTTTCTTT.

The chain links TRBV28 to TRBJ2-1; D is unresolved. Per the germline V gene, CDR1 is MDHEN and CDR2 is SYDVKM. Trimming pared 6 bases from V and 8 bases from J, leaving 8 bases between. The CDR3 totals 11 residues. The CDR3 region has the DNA TGTGCCAGCAGCCCTTTGGATGAGCAGTTCTTC. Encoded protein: CASSPLDEQFF.

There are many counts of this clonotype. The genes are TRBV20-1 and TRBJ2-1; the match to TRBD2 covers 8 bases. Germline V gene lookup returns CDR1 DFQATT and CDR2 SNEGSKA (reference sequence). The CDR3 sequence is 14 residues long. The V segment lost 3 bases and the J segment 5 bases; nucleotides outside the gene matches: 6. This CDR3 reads CSASRSGSNNEQFF. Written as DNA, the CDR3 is TGCAGTGCTAGTAGGAGCGGGAGCAACAATGAGCAGTTCTTC.

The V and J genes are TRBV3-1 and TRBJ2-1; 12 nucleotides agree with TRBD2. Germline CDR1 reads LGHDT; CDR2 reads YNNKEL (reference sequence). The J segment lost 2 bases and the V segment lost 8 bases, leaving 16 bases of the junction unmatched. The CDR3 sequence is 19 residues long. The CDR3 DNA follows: TGTGCCAGCTGTTCCCTGACTAGCGGGAGTCCAAGGGCCTACAATGAGCAGTTCTTC. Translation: CASCSLTSGSPRAYNEQFF.

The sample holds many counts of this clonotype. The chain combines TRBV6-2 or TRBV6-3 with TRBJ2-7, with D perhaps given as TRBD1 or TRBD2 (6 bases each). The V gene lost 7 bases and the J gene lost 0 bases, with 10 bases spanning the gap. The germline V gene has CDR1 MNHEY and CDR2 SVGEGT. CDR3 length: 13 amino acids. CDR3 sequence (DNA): TGTGCCAGCAAGGGGGGTAGCTCCTACGAGCAGTACTTC. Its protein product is CASKGGSSYEQYF.